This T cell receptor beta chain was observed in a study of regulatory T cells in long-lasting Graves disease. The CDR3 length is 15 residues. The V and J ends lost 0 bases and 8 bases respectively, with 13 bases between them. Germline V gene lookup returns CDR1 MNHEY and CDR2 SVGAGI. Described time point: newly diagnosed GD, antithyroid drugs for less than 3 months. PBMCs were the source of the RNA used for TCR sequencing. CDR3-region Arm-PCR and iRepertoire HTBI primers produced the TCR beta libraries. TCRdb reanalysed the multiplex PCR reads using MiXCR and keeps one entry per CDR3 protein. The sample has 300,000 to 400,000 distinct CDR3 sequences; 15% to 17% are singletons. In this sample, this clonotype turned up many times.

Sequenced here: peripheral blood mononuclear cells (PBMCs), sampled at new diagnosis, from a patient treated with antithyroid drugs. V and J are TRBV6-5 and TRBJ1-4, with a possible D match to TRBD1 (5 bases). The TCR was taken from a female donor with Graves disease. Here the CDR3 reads CASSYSGGSREKLFF. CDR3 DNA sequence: TGTGCCAGCAGTTACTCTGGGGGAAGTAGGGAAAAACTGTTTTTT.